A selection of T cell receptor beta chains follows, all from one sample in a study of T cell clonotyping in hematopoietic cell transplantation. Assay used: immunoSEQ multiplex PCR; TCRdb lists only in-frame clones, some missing. Altogether tens of thousands of clones are present, 90% to 96% being singletons, with the ten largest covering roughly 1.7%. Sequencing was performed on peripheral blood mononuclear cells, taken before stem cell transplant. Receptors were obtained from a woman between 50 and 59 years old with acute myeloid leukemia. Some clones in this sample may be carry-over from other donors' samples. Both conserved end residues are part of each CDR3. A D gene is named only where the DNA matches it firmly. The listing skips clone size in some rows; elsewhere it reads once, few, many or a size class.

CDR3 DNA	CDR3 protein	J gene	D gene	V gene	clone size
TGCAGCGTTGGGGCAGGTTCTAGCAATCAGCCCCAGCATTTT	CSVGAGSSNQPQHF	TRBJ1-5	.	TRBV29-1	.
TGTGCCAGCAGTGAAGGTGGGGGGCTCTACGAGCAGTACTTC	CASSEGGGLYEQYF	TRBJ2-7	.	TRBV2	.
TGTGCCAGCAGCTTCGCTGAGCATTCACCCCTCCACTTT	CASSFAEHSPLHF	TRBJ1-6	.	TRBV7-2	.
TGTGCCAGCAGCGACGGTCGGAACACTGAAGCTTTCTTT	CASSDGRNTEAFF	TRBJ1-1	.	TRBV7-3	.
TGTGCCAGCAGTTTAGGGACACCCCGGGGTACGCAGTATTTT	CASSLGTPRGTQYF	TRBJ2-3	.	TRBV28	.
TGTGCCAGCCACATTCCTTCTTACTCTGGAAACACCATATATTTT	CASHIPSYSGNTIYF	TRBJ1-3	.	TRBV2	.
TGCGCCAGCAGCTTTTCTACTCTCTCCTACGAGCAGTACTTC	CASSFSTLSYEQYF	TRBJ2-7	.	TRBV5-1	once
TGTGCCAGCAGCTTAGACAGGGGATCGGGCGAGACCCAGTACTTC	CASSLDRGSGETQYF	TRBJ2-5	TRBD1	TRBV7-2	.
TGTGCCAGCAGGTCCCACGACAGGGACTTCTCCTACGAGCAGTACTTC	CASRSHDRDFSYEQYF	TRBJ2-7	.	TRBV28	.
TGTGCCTGGACCCGTTTCGCGGGGACAGGGGAAGGGACCCAGTACTTC	CAWTRFAGTGEGTQYF	TRBJ2-5	TRBD1	TRBV30	.
TGCGCCAGCAGCCAAGCTACCGGGACTAGCGGGGGGTTTGGCGGGGAGCTGTTTTTT	CASSQATGTSGGFGGELFF	TRBJ2-2	TRBD2	TRBV4-1	.
TGTGCCAGCACCCGACCCCCCGAACAGGGTCAGTCCTTC	CASTRPPEQGQSF	TRBJ2-7	.	TRBV28	once
TGTGCCTGGAGTGGGATCACTGAAGCTTTCTTT	CAWSGITEAFF	TRBJ1-1	.	TRBV30	.
TGCGCCAGCAGCCAGCTAGCGGGGTCAGGGCCCGGGGAGCTGTTTTTT	CASSQLAGSGPGELFF	TRBJ2-2	TRBD2	TRBV5-1	.
TGTGCCAGCGGCGCTGGCTATGGCTACACCTTC	CASGAGYGYTF	TRBJ1-2	.	TRBV6-1	.
TGTGCCAGCAGCTTTACGAATGGGGTAGAGGACGGAGCTTTCTTT	CASSFTNGVEDGAFF	TRBJ1-1	.	TRBV5-8	.
TGCGCCAGCAGCTTGGAGCCGAATCGGGCTTTCTTT	CASSLEPNRAFF	TRBJ1-1	.	TRBV5-1	.
TGTGCCTGGAGTAGGGTTTCTGAAGCTTTCTTT	CAWSRVSEAFF	TRBJ1-1	.	TRBV30	.
TGTGCCAGCAGCTTAGTGCCTTCAACTAATGAAAAACTGTTTTTT	CASSLVPSTNEKLFF	TRBJ1-4	.	TRBV7-8	.
TGTGCTAGCAGCTTAGCGCTCGGGAACAATGAGCAGTTCTTC	CASSLALGNNEQFF	TRBJ2-1	.	TRBV7-7	.
TGTGCCAGTAGATCCGGGACTAGTGGCACCGGGGAGCTGTTTTTT	CASRSGTSGTGELFF	TRBJ2-2	TRBD2	TRBV19	.
TGTGCCAGTAGTTCCCCCATCTATGGCTACACCTTC	CASSSPIYGYTF	TRBJ1-2	.	TRBV19	.
TGCGCCAGCTCCCCCAGGGACCCATACGAGCAGTACTTC	CASSPRDPYEQYF	TRBJ2-7	.	TRBV5-1	.
TGTGCCAGTAGTAAGAAAGGGGATAGCAATCAGCCCCAGCATTTT	CASSKKGDSNQPQHF	TRBJ1-5	.	TRBV19	once
TGCGCCAGCAGCTCAGGACAGGGGAGGGAGACCCAGTACTTC	CASSSGQGRETQYF	TRBJ2-5	TRBD1	TRBV5-1	.
TGTGCCTGGAGTCCCCCCCGTCCTAGCACAGATACGCAGTATTTT	CAWSPPRPSTDTQYF	TRBJ2-3	.	TRBV30	.
TGTGCCTGGAGTGTATACGGGGCTTTATTTCAGCCCCAGCATTTT	CAWSVYGALFQPQHF	TRBJ1-5	.	TRBV30	.
TGTGCCAGCAGGCCCCCGGAGAGGGGCCTGAACACTGAAGCTTTCTTT	CASRPPERGLNTEAFF	TRBJ1-1	.	TRBV6-6	.
TGTGCCAGCAGGCCCACAGGGAAGGGAGAGACCCAGTACTTC	CASRPTGKGETQYF	TRBJ2-5	.	TRBV6-5	.
TGCGCCAGCAGCCAAGACGTCAGGGTGGGCACTGAAGCTTTCTTT	CASSQDVRVGTEAFF	TRBJ1-1	.	TRBV4-1	.
TGTGCCAGTAGTGTTCAACAGGGTACCGGGGAGCTGTTTTTT	CASSVQQGTGELFF	TRBJ2-2	.	TRBV19	.
TGCGCCAGCAGCTTGGCCCAGCTAGCGGGCGGAAAAAACAATGAGCAGTTCTTC	CASSLAQLAGGKNNEQFF	TRBJ2-1	TRBD2	TRBV5-1	.
TGTGCCAGCCAGGGGACAGGGATTCAGCCCCAGCATTTT	CASQGTGIQPQHF	TRBJ1-5	TRBD1	TRBV2	.
TGCGCCAGCCGATGGACTTCCCCGGAGGATACGCAGTATTTT	CASRWTSPEDTQYF	TRBJ2-3	.	TRBV5-1	.
TGTGCCAGCAGCTCATCCGGGACAGGGAGCTCCTACAATGAGCAGTTCTTC	CASSSSGTGSSYNEQFF	TRBJ2-1	TRBD1	TRBV7-3	.
TGTGCCAGCAGTCGATTAGCGGGCTACGAGCAGTACTTC	CASSRLAGYEQYF	TRBJ2-7	TRBD2	TRBV6-5	.
TGTGCCATCACCGCCTCTCAGATAGGGGATGCTGAAGCTTTCTTT	CAITASQIGDAEAFF	TRBJ1-1	.	TRBV10-3	.
TGTGCCAGCAGTGAGACAGGGTACAGGACTGAAGCTTTCTTT	CASSETGYRTEAFF	TRBJ1-1	TRBD1	TRBV6-1	.
TGTGCCAGCAGTGACTGGGGGCTAGCGGGAGCTAACGAGCAGTACTTC	CASSDWGLAGANEQYF	TRBJ2-7	TRBD2	TRBV2	.
TGTGCCTGGACTCAAGGCACCCCCGATACGCAGTATTTT	CAWTQGTPDTQYF	TRBJ2-3	.	TRBV30	once
TGCGCCAACGCAGGGGGACGGACCATTTATAGCAATCAGCCCCAGCATTTT	CANAGGRTIYSNQPQHF	TRBJ1-5	TRBD1	TRBV5-1	.
TGCAGCGTTGAGTCCGAGGGTACCTACAATGAGCAGTTCTTC	CSVESEGTYNEQFF	TRBJ2-1	.	TRBV29-1	.
TGTGCCATCAGTGAGTCGACTGTGGGTGGGAGGGCTGAAGCTTTCTTT	CAISESTVGGRAEAFF	TRBJ1-1	.	TRBV10-3	.
TGTGCCAGCAGTTACGGCCCAAATGGAAACACCATATATTTT	CASSYGPNGNTIYF	TRBJ1-3	.	TRBV6-5	.
TGTGCCTGGAGTGTCTCGGGGGCGCGGACCGGGGAGCTGTTTTTT	CAWSVSGARTGELFF	TRBJ2-2	.	TRBV30	.